Following are 3 T cell receptor beta chains from one sample sequenced in a study of post-analysis software for immune sequencing data. Findings and limits, study-wide: Roughly five TRBV segments, including TRBV5-6, TRBV5-1 and TRBV20-1, were more frequent in patients than controls.

The TCR beta cDNA libraries carried unique molecular identifiers. TCRdb redid the calling of the PCR reads with MiXCR, one entry per CDR3 protein. Of 750,000 to 950,000 distinct CDR3 sequences in the sample, roughly 50% were seen once. These receptors' antigens are unknown. Material for sequencing was blood. These TCRs come from a girl aged 10 to 17 with multiple sclerosis.

The chain has TRBV18 and TRBJ2-2, with 7 bases matching TRBD1. The CDR3 is made up of 16 amino acids. Germline V CDR1 and CDR2: KGHSH, LQKENI. Trimming cost V 3 bases and J 2 bases; bases outside gene matches: 6. This CDR3 is CASSPGGQLNTGELFF. In DNA, the CDR3 is TGTGCCAGCTCACCTGGGGGACAGCTAAACACCGGGGAGCTGTTTTTT.

The CDR3 coding sequence is TGTGCCAGCAGGGTCCTAGGGGGAATCGAGCAGTACTTC. Its protein is CASRVLGGIEQYF. The chain employs TRBV27 and TRBJ2-5; perhaps TRBD1 as D (6 bases). The J call may be faulty, since TRBJ2-7 better matches the DNA end. CDR3 length: 13 amino acids. CDR1 and CDR2 (germline): MNHEY, SMNVEV (reference sequence).

This clonotype was observed a handful of times. The rearrangement uses TRBV29-1 and TRBJ2-7; no definite D call. V was clipped by 6 bases and J by 7 bases, with 19 bases between them. The germline gives CDR1 SQVTM, CDR2 ANQGSEA. This CDR3 is 13 amino acids long. The CDR3 protein is CSVTTDSWAEQYF. The CDR3 nucleotides are TGCAGCGTAACGACCGACTCCTGGGCTGAGCAGTACTTC.